The 16 T cell receptor beta chains below come from one sample, sequenced in a study of T cell changes during pregnancy in multiple sclerosis. Profiled with immunoSEQ multiplex PCR; TCRdb holds only in-frame clones, not every one. The sample consists of some 74,000 clones, roughly 92% of them appearing once. Sequencing was performed on peripheral blood, taken after pregnancy. These receptors were collected from a female donor in good health, enrolled as a control in a pregnancy study.

V and J are TRBV20-1 and TRBJ1-2, with a possible D match to TRBD1 (6 bases). CDR3 length equals 10 residues. The germline V gene has CDR1 DFQATT and CDR2 SNEGSKA (reference sequence). The V gene lost 3 bases and the J gene lost 8 bases, with 7 bases spanning the gap. The CDR3 DNA follows: TGCAGTGCTAGGGGGGCCGGCTACACCTTC. Amino acids: CSARGAGYTF.

The chain carries TRBV5-1 and TRBJ2-1; D ambiguous. This CDR3 is 12 amino acids long. The germline CDR1 and CDR2 sequences are SGHRS and YFSETQ. Trimming stripped 4 bases from V and 9 bases from J, with 11 bases between. CDR3 residues: CASSPGMFEQFF. The CDR3 coding sequence is TGCGCCAGCAGCCCCGGTATGTTTGAGCAGTTCTTC.

The chain combines TRBV4-1 with TRBJ2-2, with D perhaps matching TRBD1 (6 bases). V dropped 5 bases and J dropped 6 bases, with 10 bases sitting between them. The CDR3 contains 13 residues. Looked up from germline, CDR1 is MGHRA and CDR2 is YSYEKL. The CDR3 DNA is TGCGCCAGCAGCTCAAACAGGGCCGGGGAGCTGTTTTTT. The encoded protein is CASSSNRAGELFF.

This clone appeared a single time. The chain is built from TRBV10-1 and TRBJ2-5; 12 positions agree with TRBD2. The V segment lost 6 bases and the J segment 1 base; nucleotides outside the gene matches: 9. The germline V gene encodes CDR1 WNHNN and CDR2 SYGVQD (reference sequence). This CDR3 comprises 17 residues. The CDR3 bases are TGCGCCAGCAGGGGGGTGACTAGCGGGGGTCCCCAAGAGACCCAGTACTTC. Translation: CASRGVTSGGPQETQYF.

Here the CDR3 reads CASRSGTGLGTEAFF. CDR3 in DNA: TGTGCCAGTAGGTCCGGGACAGGCTTAGGAACTGAAGCTTTCTTT. This chain uses TRBV19 with TRBJ1-1; 8 bases are shared with TRBD1. Losses at the gene ends were 6 bases for V and 5 bases for J; bases not matched to a gene: 11. The CDR3 spans 15 residues. Germline CDR1 reads LNHDA; CDR2 reads SQIVND (reference sequence).

V usage is TRBV19 and J usage is TRBJ1-2; the match to TRBD1 covers 11 bases. Germline CDR1 LNHDA, CDR2 SQIVND (reference sequence). Trimming cost V 4 bases and J 3 bases; bases outside gene matches: 10. The CDR3 has 17 residues. The CDR3 region is CASSTGTGGSSYYGYTF. CDR3 sequence (DNA): TGTGCCAGTAGTACCGGGACAGGGGGATCTTCTTACTATGGCTACACCTTC.

The V gene is TRBV5-3, the J gene TRBJ2-7; 7 bases agree with TRBD2. TRBV5-3 is an ORF, with its function uncertain. The V gene end was trimmed by 1 base and the J gene end by 0 bases; junction bases not matched to a gene: 4. The CDR3 is made up of 15 amino acids. CDR3: CARSLRGSVSYEQYF. DNA of the CDR3: TGTGCCAGAAGCTTGCGCGGGAGTGTCTCCTACGAGCAGTACTTC.

This sequence joins TRBV27 and TRBJ1-1; D call uncertain. Trimming stripped 5 bases from V and 1 base from J, with 8 bases between. The CDR3 sequence is 13 residues long. CDR1 and CDR2 from the germline V gene are MNHEY and SMNVEV (reference sequence). The CDR3 loop reads CASSNRGNTEAFF. Written as DNA, the CDR3 is TGTGCCAGCAGTAATAGAGGGAACACTGAAGCTTTCTTT.

The chain joins TRBV5-5 to TRBJ2-6; no clear D gene. The CDR3 loop spans 15 amino acids. Germline CDR1 and CDR2: SGHKS and YYEKEE (reference sequence). The germline V and J ends were trimmed by 0 bases and 0 bases, with 4 bases remaining between them. DNA of the CDR3: TGTGCCAGCAGCTTGGTTAGCTCTGGGGCCAACGTCCTGACTTTC. Protein sequence: CASSLVSSGANVLTF.

The genes are TRBV4-1 and TRBJ2-7; 9 bases map to TRBD1. This CDR3 has 14 amino acids. The V segment lost 3 bases and the J segment 2 bases; nucleotides outside the gene matches: 2. CDR1 MGHRA and CDR2 YSYEKL come from the germline V gene. For the CDR3, the DNA is TGCGCCAGCAGCCAGGGGACAGGGACCTACGAGCAGTACTTC. Translating it yields CASSQGTGTYEQYF.

This sequence joins TRBV5-1 and TRBJ1-1, with D tentatively TRBD1 (6 bases). The CDR3 length is 14 residues. Deletions cut 0 bases from V and 8 bases from J, with 14 bases between. Per germline, CDR1 SGHRS and CDR2 YFSETQ. The CDR3 nucleotides are TGCGCCAGCAGCTTGGATACAGGGCAGGTCGAAGCTTTCTTT. It yields the protein CASSLDTGQVEAFF.

This chain connects TRBV19 to TRBJ2-3; D possibly corresponds to TRBD2 (5 bases). Germline CDR1 is LNHDA and CDR2 is SQIVND (reference sequence). CDR3 length equals 16 residues. V was shortened by 7 bases and J by 5 bases, with 22 bases between the two germline ends. The CDR3 nucleotides are TGTGCCAGTACCCCGGGCAGCCCAATCGGGGTAGATACGCAGTATTTT. As protein: CASTPGSPIGVDTQYF.

The chain links TRBV30 to TRBJ2-1, with 11 bases matching TRBD1. The CDR3 totals 16 residues. J gave up 9 bases and V 4 bases, and 14 bases lay outside the gene matches. Looked up from germline, CDR1 is GTSNPN and CDR2 is SVGIG (reference sequence). CDR3 in DNA: TGTGCCTGGACAACCCCGGACAGGGGGCAACTAGGTGAGCAGTTCTTC. This codes for CAWTTPDRGQLGEQFF.

The V call is TRBV9, the J call TRBJ2-7; 9 nucleotides line up with TRBD1. From germline, CDR1 is SGDLS and CDR2 YYNGEE. After removal of 4 bases from V and 3 bases from J, the junction contained 2 bases not matched to a gene. CDR3 length: 13 residues. CDR3 nucleotides: TGTGCCAGCAGCAGGACAGGGGACTACGAGCAGTACTTC. The encoded protein is CASSRTGDYEQYF.

The chain recombines TRBV28 with TRBJ2-1, with D possibly TRBD2 on 6 matching bases. V lost 7 bases to trimming and J lost 0 bases, with 13 bases between them. CDR1 is MDHEN and CDR2 is SYDVKM in the germline V gene. The CDR3 contains 15 residues. The CDR3 is CASIGGASSYNEQFF. The CDR3 region has the DNA TGTGCCAGCATTGGAGGGGCAAGCTCCTACAATGAGCAGTTCTTC.

This chain uses TRBV9 with TRBJ1-1, with D unclear. V lost 3 bases, J lost 0 bases, and 12 bases lay in between. Per germline, CDR1 SGDLS and CDR2 YYNGEE. The CDR3 has 15 amino acids. The CDR3 sequence is CASSAQVDMNTEAFF. The DNA of the CDR3 is TGTGCCAGCAGCGCCCAGGTTGACATGAACACTGAAGCTTTCTTT.